This TCR beta chain is from a study of cytomegalovirus exposure and HLA in healthy donors. General study points: Exclusion as indistinguishable affected some V segments, including TRBV6-2 and TRBV6-3. Highly shared sequence variants in one cluster were likely a sequencing artifact.

The PCR made use of 60 Vbeta and 13 Jbeta primers. Clones were sequenced by immunoSEQ multiplex PCR, and TCRdb holds only the in-frame ones, with some missing. The table includes some 110,000 clones, about 64% detected once. Regarding this clone: The target antigen is unknown.

Germline CDR1 SGHRS, CDR2 YFSETQ. Trimming cost V 7 bases and J 7 bases; bases outside gene matches: 16. There are 15 residues in the CDR3. The origin of this receptor is a female donor in good health and CMV-seronegative. The sample comprised PBMCs. This sequence joins TRBV5-1 and TRBJ1-2; 7 bases are shared with TRBD1. The CDR3: CASDPTGKGGSGYTF. The CDR3 nucleotides are TGCGCCAGCGACCCGACAGGGAAAGGGGGGAGTGGCTACACCTTC.